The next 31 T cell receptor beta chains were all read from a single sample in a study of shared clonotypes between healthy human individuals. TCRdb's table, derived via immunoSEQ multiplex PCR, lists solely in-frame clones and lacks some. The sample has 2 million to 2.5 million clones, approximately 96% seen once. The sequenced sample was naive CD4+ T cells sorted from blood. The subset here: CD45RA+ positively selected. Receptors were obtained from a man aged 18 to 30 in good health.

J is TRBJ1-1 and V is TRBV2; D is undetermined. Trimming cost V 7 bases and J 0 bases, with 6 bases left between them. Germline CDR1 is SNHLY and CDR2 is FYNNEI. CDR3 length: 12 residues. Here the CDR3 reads CASTGLNTEAFF. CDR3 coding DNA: TGTGCCAGCACCGGGTTGAACACTGAAGCTTTCTTT.

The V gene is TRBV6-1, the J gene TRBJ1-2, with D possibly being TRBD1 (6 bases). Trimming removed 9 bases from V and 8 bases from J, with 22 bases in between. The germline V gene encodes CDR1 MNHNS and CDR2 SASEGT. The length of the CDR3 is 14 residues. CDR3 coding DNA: TGTGCCAGTAGGGGGGAACTTCCTGAGTGGGGCTACACCTTC. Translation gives CASRGELPEWGYTF.

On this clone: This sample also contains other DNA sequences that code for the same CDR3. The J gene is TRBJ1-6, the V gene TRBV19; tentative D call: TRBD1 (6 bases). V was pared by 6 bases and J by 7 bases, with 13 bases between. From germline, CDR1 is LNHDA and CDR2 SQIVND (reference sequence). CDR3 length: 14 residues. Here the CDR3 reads CASSRDITNSPLHF. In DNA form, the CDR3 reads TGTGCCAGTAGCCGGGACATTACAAATTCACCCCTCCACTTT.

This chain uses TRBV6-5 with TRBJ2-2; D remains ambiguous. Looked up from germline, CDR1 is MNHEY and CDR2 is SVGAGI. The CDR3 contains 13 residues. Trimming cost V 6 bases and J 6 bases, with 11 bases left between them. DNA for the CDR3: TGTGCCAGCAGAACCCGAGGATCCGGGGAGCTGTTTTTT. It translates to CASRTRGSGELFF.

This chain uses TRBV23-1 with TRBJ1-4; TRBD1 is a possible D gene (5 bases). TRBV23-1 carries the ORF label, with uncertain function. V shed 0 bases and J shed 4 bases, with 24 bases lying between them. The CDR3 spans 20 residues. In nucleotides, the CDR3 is TGCGCCAGCAGTCAATCGACCCTCCGGGACTGGAGCCTCTTTAATGAAAAACTGTTTTTT. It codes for CASSQSTLRDWSLFNEKLFF.

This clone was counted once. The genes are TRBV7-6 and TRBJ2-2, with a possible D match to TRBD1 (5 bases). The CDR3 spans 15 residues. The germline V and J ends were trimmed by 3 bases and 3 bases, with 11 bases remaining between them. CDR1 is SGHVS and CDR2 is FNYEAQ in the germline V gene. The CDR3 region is CASSFLGADTGELFF. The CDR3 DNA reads TGTGCCAGCAGCTTCTTAGGGGCGGACACCGGGGAGCTGTTTTTT. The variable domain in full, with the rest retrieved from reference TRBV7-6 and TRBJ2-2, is GAGVSQSPRYKVTKRGQDVALRCDPISGHVSLYWYRQALGQGPEFLTYFNYEAQQDKSGLPNDRFSAERPEGSISTLTIQRTEQRDSAMYRCASSFLGADTGELFFGEGSRLTVL.

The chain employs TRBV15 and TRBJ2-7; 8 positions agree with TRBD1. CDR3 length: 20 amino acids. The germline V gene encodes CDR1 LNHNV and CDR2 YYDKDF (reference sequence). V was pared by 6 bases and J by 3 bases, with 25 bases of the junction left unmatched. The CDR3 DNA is TGTGCCACCAGAGCTCGCCCGGGACAGGACGGCTATCGGGTAAACTACGAGCAGTACTTC. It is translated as CATRARPGQDGYRVNYEQYF.

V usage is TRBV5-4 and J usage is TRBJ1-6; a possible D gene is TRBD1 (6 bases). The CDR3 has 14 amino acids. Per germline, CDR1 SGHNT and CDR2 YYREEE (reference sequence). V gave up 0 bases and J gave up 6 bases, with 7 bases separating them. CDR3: CASSLGQVNSPLHF. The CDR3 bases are TGTGCCAGCAGCTTGGGACAGGTTAATTCACCCCTCCACTTT.

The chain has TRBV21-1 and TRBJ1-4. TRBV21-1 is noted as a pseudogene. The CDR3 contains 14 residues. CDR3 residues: CASSKPPRGVELFF. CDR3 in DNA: TGTGCCAGCAGCAAACCCCCCCGGGGCGTTGAGCTGTTTTTT.

The DNA for the CDR3 is TGTGCCTGGAGCCCTATTGTTATAGCCAAAAACATTCAGTACTTC. Its translation: CAWSPIVIAKNIQYF. The chain couples TRBV30 to TRBJ2-4; D not certain. V was shortened by 3 bases and J by 0 bases, with 12 bases between the two germline ends. CDR3 length: 15 amino acids. Germline-derived CDR1 and CDR2 are GTSNPN and SVGIG (reference sequence).

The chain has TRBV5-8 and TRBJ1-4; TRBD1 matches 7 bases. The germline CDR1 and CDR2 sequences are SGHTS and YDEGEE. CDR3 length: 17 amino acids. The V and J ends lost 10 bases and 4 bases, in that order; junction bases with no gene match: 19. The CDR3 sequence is CAVPGQGGSPSNEKLFF. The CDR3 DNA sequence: TGTGCCGTACCGGGCCAGGGGGGATCACCTAGTAATGAAAAACTGTTTTTT.

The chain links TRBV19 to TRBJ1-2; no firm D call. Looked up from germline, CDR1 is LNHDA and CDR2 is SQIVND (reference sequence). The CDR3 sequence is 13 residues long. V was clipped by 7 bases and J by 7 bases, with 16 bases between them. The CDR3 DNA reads TGTGCCAGTACCGCGGACTTCTCCAGTGGCTACACCTTC. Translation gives CASTADFSSGYTF.

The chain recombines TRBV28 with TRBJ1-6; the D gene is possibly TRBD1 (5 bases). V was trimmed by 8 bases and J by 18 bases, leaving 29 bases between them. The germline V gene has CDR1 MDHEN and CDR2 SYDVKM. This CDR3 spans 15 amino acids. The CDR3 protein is CASGPTQRLRATDHF. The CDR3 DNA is TGTGCCAGCGGCCCAACACAGCGACTCAGGGCCACCGACCACTTT.

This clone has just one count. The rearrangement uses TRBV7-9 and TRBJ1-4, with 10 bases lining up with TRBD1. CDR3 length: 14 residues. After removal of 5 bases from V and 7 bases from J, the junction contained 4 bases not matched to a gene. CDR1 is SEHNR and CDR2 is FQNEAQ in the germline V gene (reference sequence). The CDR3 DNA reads TGTGCCAGCAGCGCCCGGGACAGGGGTGAAAAACTGTTTTTT. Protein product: CASSARDRGEKLFF.

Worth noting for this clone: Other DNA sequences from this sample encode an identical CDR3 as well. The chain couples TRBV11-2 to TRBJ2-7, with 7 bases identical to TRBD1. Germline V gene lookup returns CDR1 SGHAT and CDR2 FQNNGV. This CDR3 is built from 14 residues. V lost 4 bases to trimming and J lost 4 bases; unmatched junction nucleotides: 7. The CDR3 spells CASSSLRGSYEQYF. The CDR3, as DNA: TGTGCCAGCAGCTCCCTCAGGGGGAGTTACGAGCAGTACTTC. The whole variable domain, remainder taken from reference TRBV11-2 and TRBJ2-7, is EAGVAQSPRYKIIEKRQSVAFWCNPISGHATLYWYQQILGQGPKLLIQFQNNGVVDDSQLPKDRFSAERLKGVDSTLKIQPAKLEDSAVYLCASSSLRGSYEQYFGPGTRLTVT.

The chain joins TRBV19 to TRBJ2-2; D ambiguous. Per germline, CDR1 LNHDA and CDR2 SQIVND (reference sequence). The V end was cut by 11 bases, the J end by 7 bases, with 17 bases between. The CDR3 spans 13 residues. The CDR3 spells CACSQTPGGELFF. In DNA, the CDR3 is TGTGCCTGTTCTCAGACACCGGGCGGGGAGCTGTTTTTT.

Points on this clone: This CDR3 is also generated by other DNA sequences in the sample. This CDR3 is CASSYRDTQYF. DNA for the CDR3: TGTGCCAGCAGTTACCGAGATACGCAGTATTTT. This chain joins TRBV6-5 and TRBJ2-3; D call uncertain. The ends were cut back, 2 bases at V and 5 bases at J, with 2 bases in the middle. CDR1 MNHEY and CDR2 SVGAGI come from the germline V gene. CDR3 length equals 11 residues.

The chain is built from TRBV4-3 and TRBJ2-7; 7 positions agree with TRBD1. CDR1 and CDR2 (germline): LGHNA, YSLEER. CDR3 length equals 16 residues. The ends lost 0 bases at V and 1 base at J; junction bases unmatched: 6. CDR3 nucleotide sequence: TGCGCCAGCAGCCAAGAAAGCACAGGGGCATCCTACGAGCAGTACTTC. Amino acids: CASSQESTGASYEQYF.

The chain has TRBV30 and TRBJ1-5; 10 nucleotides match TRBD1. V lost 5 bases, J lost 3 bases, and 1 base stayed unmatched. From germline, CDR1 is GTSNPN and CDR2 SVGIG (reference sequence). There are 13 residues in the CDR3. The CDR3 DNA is TGTGCCTGGGGGACAGGGGACAATCAGCCCCAGCATTTT. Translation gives CAWGTGDNQPQHF.

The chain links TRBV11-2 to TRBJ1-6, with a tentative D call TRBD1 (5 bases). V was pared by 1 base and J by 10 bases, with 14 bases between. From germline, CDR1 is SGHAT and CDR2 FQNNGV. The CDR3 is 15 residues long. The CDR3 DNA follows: TGTGCCAGCAGCTTAGCGGGCAGGGTGCGATCACCCCTCCACTTT. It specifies CASSLAGRVRSPLHF.

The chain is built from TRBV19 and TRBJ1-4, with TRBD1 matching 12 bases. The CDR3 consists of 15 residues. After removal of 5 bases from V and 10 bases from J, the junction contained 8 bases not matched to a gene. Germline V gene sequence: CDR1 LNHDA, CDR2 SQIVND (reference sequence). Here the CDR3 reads CASSPPGQGARKLFF. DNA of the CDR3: TGTGCCAGTAGTCCTCCGGGACAGGGGGCTCGAAAACTGTTTTTT.

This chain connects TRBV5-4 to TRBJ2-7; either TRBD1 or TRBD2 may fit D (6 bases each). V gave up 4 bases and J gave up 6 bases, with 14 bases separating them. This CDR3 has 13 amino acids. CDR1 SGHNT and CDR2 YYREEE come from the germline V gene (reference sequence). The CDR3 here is CASSEGGPGEQYF. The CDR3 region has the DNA TGTGCCAGCAGCGAGGGGGGTCCGGGCGAGCAGTACTTC.

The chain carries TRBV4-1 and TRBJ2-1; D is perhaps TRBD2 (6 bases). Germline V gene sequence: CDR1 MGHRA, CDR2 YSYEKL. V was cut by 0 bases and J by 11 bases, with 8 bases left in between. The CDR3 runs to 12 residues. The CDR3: CASSQERGKQFF. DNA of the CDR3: TGCGCCAGCAGCCAAGAGCGGGGAAAGCAGTTCTTC.

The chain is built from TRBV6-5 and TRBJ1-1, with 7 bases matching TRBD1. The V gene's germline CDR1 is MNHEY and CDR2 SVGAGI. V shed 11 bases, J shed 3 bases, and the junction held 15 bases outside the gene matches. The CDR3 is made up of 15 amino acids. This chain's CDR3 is CASMPNRGGHTEAFF. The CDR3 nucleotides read TGTGCCTCTATGCCAAACAGGGGAGGTCACACTGAAGCTTTCTTT.

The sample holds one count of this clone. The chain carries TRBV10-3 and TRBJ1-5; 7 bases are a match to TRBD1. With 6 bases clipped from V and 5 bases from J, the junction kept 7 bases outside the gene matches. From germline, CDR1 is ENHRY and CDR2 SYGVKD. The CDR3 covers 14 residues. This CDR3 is CAISAGTVDQPQHF. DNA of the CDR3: TGTGCCATCAGCGCCGGGACAGTCGATCAGCCCCAGCATTTT.

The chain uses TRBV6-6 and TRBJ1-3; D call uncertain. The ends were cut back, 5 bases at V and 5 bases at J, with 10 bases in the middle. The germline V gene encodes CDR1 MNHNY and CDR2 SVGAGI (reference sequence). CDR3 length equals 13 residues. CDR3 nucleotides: TGTGCCAGCAGTCTTGCCCCTAGAAACACCATATATTTT. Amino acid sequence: CASSLAPRNTIYF.

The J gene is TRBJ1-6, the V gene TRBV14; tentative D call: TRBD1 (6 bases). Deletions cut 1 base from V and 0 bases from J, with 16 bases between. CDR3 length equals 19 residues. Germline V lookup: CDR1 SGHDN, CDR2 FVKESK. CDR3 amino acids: CASSQGGLGRSSYNSPLHF. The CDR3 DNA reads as TGTGCCAGCAGCCAAGGGGGGCTTGGGCGAAGCTCCTATAATTCACCCCTCCACTTT.

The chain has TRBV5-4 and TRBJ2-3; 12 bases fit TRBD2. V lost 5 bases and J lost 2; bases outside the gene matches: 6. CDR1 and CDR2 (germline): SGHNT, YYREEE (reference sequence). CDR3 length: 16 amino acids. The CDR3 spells CASRRTSGVFTDTQYF. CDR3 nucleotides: TGTGCCAGCAGGCGGACTAGCGGGGTGTTCACAGATACGCAGTATTTT.

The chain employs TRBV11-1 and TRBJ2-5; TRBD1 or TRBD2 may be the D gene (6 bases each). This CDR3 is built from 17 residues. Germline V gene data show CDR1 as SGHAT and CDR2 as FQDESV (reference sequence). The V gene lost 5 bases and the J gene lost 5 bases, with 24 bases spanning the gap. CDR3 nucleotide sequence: TGTGCCAGCAGCCCCGACTCGGGCAGGGGAGGCTGGGAGACCCAGTACTTC. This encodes CASSPDSGRGGWETQYF.

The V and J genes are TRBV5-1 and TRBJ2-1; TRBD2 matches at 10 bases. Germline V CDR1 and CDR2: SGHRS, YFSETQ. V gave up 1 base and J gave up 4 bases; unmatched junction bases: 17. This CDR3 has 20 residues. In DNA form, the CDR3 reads TGCGCCAGCAGCTTGTCGCTAGCGGGAGCATTCGGATACTTATACAATGAGCAGTTCTTC. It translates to CASSLSLAGAFGYLYNEQFF.

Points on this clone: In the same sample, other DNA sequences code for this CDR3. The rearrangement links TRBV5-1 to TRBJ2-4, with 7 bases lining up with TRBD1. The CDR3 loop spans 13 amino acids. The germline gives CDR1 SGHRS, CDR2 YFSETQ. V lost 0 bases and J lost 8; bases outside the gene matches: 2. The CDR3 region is CASSLGQGDIQYF. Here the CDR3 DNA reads TGCGCCAGCAGCTTGGGTCAGGGGGACATTCAGTACTTC.